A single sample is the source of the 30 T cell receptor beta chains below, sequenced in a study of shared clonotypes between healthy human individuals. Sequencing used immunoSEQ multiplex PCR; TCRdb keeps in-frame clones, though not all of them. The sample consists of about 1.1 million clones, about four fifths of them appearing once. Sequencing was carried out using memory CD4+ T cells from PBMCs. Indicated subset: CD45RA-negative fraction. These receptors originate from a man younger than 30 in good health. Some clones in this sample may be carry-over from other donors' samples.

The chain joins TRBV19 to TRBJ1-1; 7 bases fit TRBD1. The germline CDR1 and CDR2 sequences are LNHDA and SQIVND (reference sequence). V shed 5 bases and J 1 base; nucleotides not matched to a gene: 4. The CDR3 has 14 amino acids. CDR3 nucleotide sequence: TGTGCCAGTAGTGCGGGACAGAGGAACACTGAAGCTTTCTTT. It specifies CASSAGQRNTEAFF.

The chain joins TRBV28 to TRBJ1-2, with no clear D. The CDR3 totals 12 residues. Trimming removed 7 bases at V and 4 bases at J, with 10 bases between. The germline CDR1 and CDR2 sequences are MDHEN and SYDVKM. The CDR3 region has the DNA TGTGCCAGCAAGTCACCTTCCTATGGCTACACCTTC. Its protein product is CASKSPSYGYTF.

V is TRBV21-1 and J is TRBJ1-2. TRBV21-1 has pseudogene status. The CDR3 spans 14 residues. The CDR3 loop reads CASSSKRADYGYTF. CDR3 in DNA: TGTGCCAGCAGCTCGAAGAGGGCTGACTATGGCTACACCTTC.

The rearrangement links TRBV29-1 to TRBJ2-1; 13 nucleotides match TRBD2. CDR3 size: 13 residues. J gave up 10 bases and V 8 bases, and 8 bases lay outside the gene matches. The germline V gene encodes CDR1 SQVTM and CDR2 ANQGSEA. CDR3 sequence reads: CSHGTSGIVEQFF. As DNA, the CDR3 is TGCAGCCACGGGACTAGCGGGATTGTAGAGCAGTTCTTC.

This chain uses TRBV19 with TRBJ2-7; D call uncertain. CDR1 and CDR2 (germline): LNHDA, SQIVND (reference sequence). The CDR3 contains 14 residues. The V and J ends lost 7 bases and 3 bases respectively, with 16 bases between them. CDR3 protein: CASIPTPEIYEQYF. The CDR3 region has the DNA TGTGCCAGTATCCCGACCCCGGAGATCTACGAGCAGTACTTC.

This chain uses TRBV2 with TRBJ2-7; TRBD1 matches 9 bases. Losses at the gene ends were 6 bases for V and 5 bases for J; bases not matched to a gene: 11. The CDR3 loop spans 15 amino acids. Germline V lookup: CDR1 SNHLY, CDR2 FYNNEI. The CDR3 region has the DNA TGTGCCAGCAGGAGGGGACAGGGCATGATGGACGAGCAGTACTTC. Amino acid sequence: CASRRGQGMMDEQYF.

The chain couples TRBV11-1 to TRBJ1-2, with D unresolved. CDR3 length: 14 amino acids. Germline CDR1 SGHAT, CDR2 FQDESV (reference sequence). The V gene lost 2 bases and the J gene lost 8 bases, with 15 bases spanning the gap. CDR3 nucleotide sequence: TGTGCCAGCAGCTTAATCAGTCAGGCGGCCGGCTACACCTTC. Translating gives CASSLISQAAGYTF.

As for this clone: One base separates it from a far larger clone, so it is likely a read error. CDR3 sequence (DNA): TGTGCCAGCAGTGATTGGGACAGAAATCGGCCCCAGCATTTT. As protein: CASSDWDRNRPQHF. The chain couples TRBV2 to TRBJ1-5, with TRBD1 matching over 7 bases. This CDR3 is built from 14 residues. Germline V CDR1 and CDR2: SNHLY, FYNNEI.

The CDR3 reads CASSGGQGATQPQHF. In nucleotides, the CDR3 is TGTGCCAGCAGTGGGGGACAGGGGGCGACCCAGCCCCAGCATTTT. V and J are TRBV6-1 and TRBJ1-5; TRBD1 aligns across 12 bases. In germline, CDR1 is MNHNS, CDR2 SASEGT. J was trimmed by 7 bases and V by 4 bases; bases with no gene match: 5. The CDR3 is 15 amino acids.

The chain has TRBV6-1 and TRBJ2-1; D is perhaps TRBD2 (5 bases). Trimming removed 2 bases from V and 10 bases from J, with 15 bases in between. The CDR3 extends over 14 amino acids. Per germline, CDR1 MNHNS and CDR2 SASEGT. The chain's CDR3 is CASSERSGKREQFF. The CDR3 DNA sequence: TGTGCCAGCAGTGAAAGATCCGGGAAGAGGGAGCAGTTCTTC.

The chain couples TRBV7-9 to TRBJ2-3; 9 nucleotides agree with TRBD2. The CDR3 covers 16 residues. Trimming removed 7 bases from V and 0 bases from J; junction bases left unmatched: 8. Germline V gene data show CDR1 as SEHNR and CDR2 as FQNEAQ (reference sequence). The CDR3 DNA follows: TGTGCCAGCATCAGCGGGAGGTTGTTAAGCACAGATACGCAGTATTTT. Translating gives CASISGRLLSTDTQYF.

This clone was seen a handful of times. CDR3 amino acids: CASSPRQDQETQYF. CDR3 DNA sequence: TGTGCCAGCAGCCCCCGGCAGGACCAAGAGACCCAGTACTTC. This chain links TRBV7-9 with TRBJ2-5; D gene ambiguous. V lost 5 bases and J lost 0, with 10 bases in between. The CDR3 runs to 14 residues. CDR1 and CDR2 from the germline V gene are SEHNR and FQNEAQ (reference sequence).

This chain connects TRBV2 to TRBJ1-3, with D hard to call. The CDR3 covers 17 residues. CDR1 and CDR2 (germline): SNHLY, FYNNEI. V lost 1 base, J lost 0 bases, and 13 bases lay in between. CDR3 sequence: CASSEERLRFSGNTIYF. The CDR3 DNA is TGTGCCAGCAGTGAAGAACGTCTCAGGTTCTCTGGAAACACCATATATTTT.

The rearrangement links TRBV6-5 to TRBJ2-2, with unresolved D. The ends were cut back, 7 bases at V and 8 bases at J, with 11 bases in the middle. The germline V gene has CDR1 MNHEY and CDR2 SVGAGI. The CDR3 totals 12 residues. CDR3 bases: TGTGCCAGCATTACCTGGCGGGGGGAGCTGTTTTTT. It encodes CASITWRGELFF.

The CDR3 nucleotides read TGTGCCTGGGCAAGGGGACAGGGGGGAGAGCCCCAGCATTTT. It is translated as CAWARGQGGEPQHF. This chain uses TRBV30 with TRBJ1-5; 11 bases are shared with TRBD1. J was trimmed by 8 bases and V by 5 bases; bases with no gene match: 8. This CDR3 has 14 amino acids. CDR1 and CDR2 from the germline V gene are GTSNPN and SVGIG (reference sequence).

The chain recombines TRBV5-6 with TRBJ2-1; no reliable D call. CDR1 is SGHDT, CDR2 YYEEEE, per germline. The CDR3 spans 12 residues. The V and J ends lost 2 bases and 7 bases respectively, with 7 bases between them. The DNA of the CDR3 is TGTGCCAGCAGCTTTAACGAAAATGAGCAGTTCTTC. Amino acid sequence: CASSFNENEQFF.

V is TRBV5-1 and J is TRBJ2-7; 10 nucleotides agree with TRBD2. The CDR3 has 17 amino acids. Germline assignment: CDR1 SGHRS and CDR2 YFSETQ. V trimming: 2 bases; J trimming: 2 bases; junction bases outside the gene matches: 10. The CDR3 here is CASSLQTGLAEPYEQYF. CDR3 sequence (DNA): TGCGCCAGCAGCTTACAAACCGGACTAGCGGAACCCTACGAGCAGTACTTC. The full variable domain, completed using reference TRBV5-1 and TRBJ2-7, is KAGVTQTPRYLIKTRGQQVTLSCSPISGHRSVSWYQQTPGQGLQFLFEYFSETQRNKGNFPGRFSGRQFSNSRSEMNVSTLELGDSALYLCASSLQTGLAEPYEQYFGPGTRLTVT.

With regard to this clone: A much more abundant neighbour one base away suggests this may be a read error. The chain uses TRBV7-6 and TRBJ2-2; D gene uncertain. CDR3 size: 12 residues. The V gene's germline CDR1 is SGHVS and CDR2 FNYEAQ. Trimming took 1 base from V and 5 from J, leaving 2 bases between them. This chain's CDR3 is CASSLETGELFF. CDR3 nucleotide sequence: TGTGCCAGCAGCTTAGAAACCGGGGAGCTGTTTTTT.

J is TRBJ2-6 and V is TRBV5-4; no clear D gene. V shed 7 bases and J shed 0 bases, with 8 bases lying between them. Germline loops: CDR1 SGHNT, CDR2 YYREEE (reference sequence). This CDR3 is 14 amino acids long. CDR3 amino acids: CASSGSSGANVLTF. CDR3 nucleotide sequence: TGTGCCAGCTCAGGCAGCTCTGGGGCCAACGTCCTGACTTTC.

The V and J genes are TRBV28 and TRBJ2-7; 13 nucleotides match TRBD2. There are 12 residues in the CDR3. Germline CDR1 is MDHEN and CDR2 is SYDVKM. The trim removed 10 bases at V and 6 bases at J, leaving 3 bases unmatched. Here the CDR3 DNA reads TGTGCCACCAGACTAGCGGGAGGCGAGCAGTACTTC. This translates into CATRLAGGEQYF.

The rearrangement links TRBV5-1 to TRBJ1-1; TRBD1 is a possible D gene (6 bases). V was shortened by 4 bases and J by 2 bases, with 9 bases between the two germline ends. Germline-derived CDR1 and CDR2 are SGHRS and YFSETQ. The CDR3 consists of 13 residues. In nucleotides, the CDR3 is TGCGCCAGCAGCAGGACAGACAACACTGAAGCTTTCTTT. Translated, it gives CASSRTDNTEAFF.

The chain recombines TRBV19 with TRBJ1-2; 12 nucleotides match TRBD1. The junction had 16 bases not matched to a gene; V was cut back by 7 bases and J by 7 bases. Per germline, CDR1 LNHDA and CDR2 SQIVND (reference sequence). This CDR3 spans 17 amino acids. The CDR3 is CASTQPSYGTGGFGYTF. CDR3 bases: TGTGCCAGTACCCAACCGTCGTATGGGACAGGGGGCTTTGGCTACACCTTC.

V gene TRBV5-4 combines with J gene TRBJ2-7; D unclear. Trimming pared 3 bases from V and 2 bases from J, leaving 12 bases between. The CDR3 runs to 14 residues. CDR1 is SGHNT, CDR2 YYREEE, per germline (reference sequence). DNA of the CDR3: TGTGCCAGCAGCTGGGTAACTACCCCCTACGAGCAGTACTTC. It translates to CASSWVTTPYEQYF. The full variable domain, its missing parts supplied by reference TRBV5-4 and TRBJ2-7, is ETGVTQSPTHLIKTRGQQVTLRCSSQSGHNTVSWYQQALGQGPQFIFQYYREEENGRGNFPPRFSGLQFPNYSSELNVNALELDDSALYLCASSWVTTPYEQYFGPGTRLTVT.

The CDR3 region has the DNA TGTGCCAGCAAGAGGGATCTGCAAGATACGCAGTATTTT. Translating gives CASKRDLQDTQYF. The chain employs TRBV2 and TRBJ2-3; D perhaps matches TRBD2 (5 bases). This CDR3 is 13 amino acids long. CDR1 and CDR2 (germline): SNHLY, FYNNEI. The V and J ends lost 7 bases and 5 bases respectively, with 13 bases between them.

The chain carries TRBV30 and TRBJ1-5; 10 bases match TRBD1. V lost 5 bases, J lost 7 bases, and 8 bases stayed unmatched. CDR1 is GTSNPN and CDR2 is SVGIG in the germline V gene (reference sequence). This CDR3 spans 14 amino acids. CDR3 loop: CAWQTGTGVQPQHF. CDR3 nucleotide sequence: TGTGCCTGGCAAACCGGGACAGGGGTACAGCCCCAGCATTTT.

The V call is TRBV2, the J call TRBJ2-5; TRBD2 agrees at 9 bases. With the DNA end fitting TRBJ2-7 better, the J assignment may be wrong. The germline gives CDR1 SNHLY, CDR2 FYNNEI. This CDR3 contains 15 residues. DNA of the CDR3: TGTGCCAGCAGTGCCGGAGCGGGAGGTGGGTACGAGCAGTACTTC. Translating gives CASSAGAGGGYEQYF.

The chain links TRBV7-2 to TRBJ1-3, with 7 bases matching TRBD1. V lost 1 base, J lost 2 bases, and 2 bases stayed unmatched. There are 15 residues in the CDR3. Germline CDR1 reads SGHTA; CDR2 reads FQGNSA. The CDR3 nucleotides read TGTGCCAGCAGCTTAGTGGGACAGACTGGAAACACCATATATTTT. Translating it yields CASSLVGQTGNTIYF.

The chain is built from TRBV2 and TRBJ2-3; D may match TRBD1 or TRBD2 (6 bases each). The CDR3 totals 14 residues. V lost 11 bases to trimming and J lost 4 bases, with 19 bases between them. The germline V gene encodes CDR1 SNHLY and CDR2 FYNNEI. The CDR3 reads CAGKTGTGADTQYF. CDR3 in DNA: TGTGCCGGAAAAACAGGGACGGGGGCAGATACGCAGTATTTT. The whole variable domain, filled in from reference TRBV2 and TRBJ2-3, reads EPEVTQTPSHQVTQMGQEVILRCVPISNHLYFYWYRQILGQKVEFLVSFYNNEISEKSEIFDDQFSVERPDGSNFTLKIRSTKLEDSAMYFCAGKTGTGADTQYFGPGTRLTVL.

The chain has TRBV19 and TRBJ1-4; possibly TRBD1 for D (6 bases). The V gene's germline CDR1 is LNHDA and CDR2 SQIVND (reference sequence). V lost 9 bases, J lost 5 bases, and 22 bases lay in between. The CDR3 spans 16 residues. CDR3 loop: CASAGFFTGQNEKLFF. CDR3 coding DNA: TGTGCCAGCGCTGGCTTTTTCACAGGACAGAATGAAAAACTGTTTTTT.

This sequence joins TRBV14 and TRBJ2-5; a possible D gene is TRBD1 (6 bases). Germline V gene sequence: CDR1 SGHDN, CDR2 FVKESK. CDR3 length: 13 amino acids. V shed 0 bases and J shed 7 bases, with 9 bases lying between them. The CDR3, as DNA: TGTGCCAGCAGCCAAGATCTAGGGGGGACCCAGTACTTC. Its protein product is CASSQDLGGTQYF.